A selection of T cell receptor beta chains follows, all from one sample in a study of tumor-infiltrating lymphocytes in primary liver carcinoma. TCRdb ran MiXCR on the multiplex PCR reads and lists one entry per CDR3 protein. The sample holds approximately 320,000 distinct CDR3 sequences, roughly 60% seen once. The source material was peripheral blood. These receptors all stem from a woman in her twenties or thirties with primary liver carcinoma and hepatitis B virus infection. CDR3s include the opening cysteine and the closing phenylalanine or tryptophan. The D gene is left open where the match is weak. Clone size is stated in some rows and not others, as once, few, many or a class when expanded.

NA	TRBV29-1	TRBJ2-3	TRBD2	TGCAGCGTTGAGGGCCTCGAACTAGCGGGATCACCGCGGGACACAGATACGCAGTATTTT	CSVEGLELAGSPRDTDTQYF
few	TRBV6-1	TRBJ2-3	TRBD1	TGTGCCAACAAGGAGACAGGGCGATCAGATACGCAGTATTTT	CANKETGRSDTQYF
many	TRBV11-2	TRBJ2-2	NA	TGTGCCAGCAGCTTAGGGGGCAGGACCCGGAACACCGGGGAGCTGTTTTTT	CASSLGGRTRNTGELFF
few	TRBV12-3/TRBV12-4	TRBJ1-2	NA	TGTGCCAGCAGTCTACCCCCGGAGCACTATGGCTACACCTTC	CASSLPPEHYGYTF
NA	TRBV30	TRBJ2-7	NA	TGTGCCTGGAGTGTAACGGAGCACGAGCAGTACTTC	CAWSVTEHEQYF
few	TRBV6-1	TRBJ2-2	NA	TGTGCCAGCAGTGACACAGGGCCCGGGGAGCTGTTTTTT	CASSDTGPGELFF
NA	TRBV28	TRBJ2-4	TRBD1	TGTGCCAGCAGGATTTCCGGGACAGGGGGCCTAGCCAAAAACATTCAGTACTTC	CASRISGTGGLAKNIQYF
NA	TRBV11-3	TRBJ1-2	TRBD1	TGTGGCAGCAGCCCTCAGACAGGGATGGTACATGGCTACACCTTC	CGSSPQTGMVHGYTF
NA	TRBV29-1	TRBJ1-2	NA	TGCAGCGTTGAAGAACTCCTGATCCTCGCCTTC	CSVEELLILAF
NA	TRBV4-1	TRBJ2-1	NA	TGCGCCAGCAGCCAAGACCCACAGGGCCCTCGAGAGCAGTTCTTC	CASSQDPQGPREQFF
many	TRBV6-5	TRBJ2-7	TRBD1	TGTGCCAGCAGTTACGGTTCGACAGGGAGCTACGAGCAGTACTTC	CASSYGSTGSYEQYF
many	TRBV29-1	TRBJ2-2	NA	TGCAGCGTTGACACCACCGGGGAGCTGTTTTTT	CSVDTTGELFF
many	TRBV6-5	TRBJ2-3	TRBD2	TGTGCCAGCAGAGAAGCGGGAGGATACACAGATACGCAGTATTTT	CASREAGGYTDTQYF
few	TRBV6-5	TRBJ2-7	TRBD2	TGTGCCACCACCCCGGGAGGGAGGGCCTACGAGCAGTACTTC	CATTPGGRAYEQYF
NA	TRBV12-3/TRBV12-4	TRBJ1-3	NA	TGTGGCAGCTCGGACAGAAACTCTGGAAACACCGTATATTTT	CGSSDRNSGNTVYF
many	TRBV6-1	TRBJ2-3	NA	TGTGCCAGCAGTGTTACAGGGATGGATACGCAGTATTTT	CASSVTGMDTQYF
NA	TRBV5-4	TRBJ2-2	TRBD2	TGTGCCAGCAGCCCCCAGTCACTAGCGGGGCCTCGGGAGCTGTTTTTT	CASSPQSLAGPRELFF
few	TRBV13	TRBJ2-7	TRBD1	TGTGCCAGCAGCTTCGGGGTGGGGTACAGGGGCGAGCAGTACTTC	CASSFGVGYRGEQYF
NA	TRBV11-3	TRBJ2-3	TRBD2	TGTGACGGCGAGGAGGGCGGGAGACTCACAGATACGCAGTATTTT	CDGEEGGRLTDTQYF
many	TRBV11-2	TRBJ1-3	NA	TGTGCCAGCAGCTTAATCGCAGGAGGGTCTGGAAACACCATATATTTT	CASSLIAGGSGNTIYF
NA	TRBV25-1	TRBJ2-1	NA	TGTGCCAGCAGTCAGGCCAATGAGCAGTTCTTC	CASSQANEQFF
many	TRBV11-1	TRBJ2-7	NA	TGTGCCAGCAGCTTAGACTACGAGCAGTACTTC	CASSLDYEQYF
once	TRBV5-4	TRBJ2-2	NA	TGTGACAGCAGCTTGGGGGCTGACCCGAACACCGGGGAGCTGTTTTTT	CDSSLGADPNTGELFF